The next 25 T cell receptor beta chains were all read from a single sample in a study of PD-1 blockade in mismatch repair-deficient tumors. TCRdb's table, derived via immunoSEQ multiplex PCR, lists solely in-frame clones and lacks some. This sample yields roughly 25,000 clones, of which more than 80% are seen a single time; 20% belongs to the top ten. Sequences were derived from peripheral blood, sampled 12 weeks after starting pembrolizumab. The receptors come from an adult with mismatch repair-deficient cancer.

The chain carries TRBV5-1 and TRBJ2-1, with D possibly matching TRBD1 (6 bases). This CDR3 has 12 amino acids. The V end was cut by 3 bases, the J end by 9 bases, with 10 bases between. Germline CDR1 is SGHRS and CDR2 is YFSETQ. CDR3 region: CASSWGLGEQFF. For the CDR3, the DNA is TGCGCCAGCAGCTGGGGGCTGGGTGAGCAGTTCTTC.

CDR3 DNA sequence: TGTGCCAGCAGCTTGTGGGCAGATACGCAGTATTTT. It specifies CASSLWADTQYF. V is TRBV7-9 and J is TRBJ2-3; no definite D call. CDR3 length: 12 residues. Germline CDR1 reads SEHNR; CDR2 reads FQNEAQ (reference sequence). V was pared by 3 bases and J by 4 bases, with 5 bases between.

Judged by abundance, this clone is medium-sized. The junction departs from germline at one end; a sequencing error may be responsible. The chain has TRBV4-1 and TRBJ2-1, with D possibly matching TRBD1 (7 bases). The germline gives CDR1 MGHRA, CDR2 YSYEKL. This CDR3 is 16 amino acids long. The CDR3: CASSQAVGGGRDEQFF. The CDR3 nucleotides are TGCGCCAGCAGTCAAGCGGTAGGAGGGGGCCGGGATGAGCAGTTCTTC.

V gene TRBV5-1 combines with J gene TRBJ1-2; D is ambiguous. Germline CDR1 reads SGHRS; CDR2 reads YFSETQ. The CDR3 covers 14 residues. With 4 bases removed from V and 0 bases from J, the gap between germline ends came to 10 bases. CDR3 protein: CASSPTRANYGYTF. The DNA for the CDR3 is TGCGCCAGCAGCCCCACTCGGGCTAACTATGGCTACACCTTC. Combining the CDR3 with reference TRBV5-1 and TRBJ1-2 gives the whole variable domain KAGVTQTPRYLIKTRGQQVTLSCSPISGHRSVSWYQQTPGQGLQFLFEYFSETQRNKGNFPGRFSGRQFSNSRSEMNVSTLELGDSALYLCASSPTRANYGYTFGSGTRLTVV.

CDR3 region: CAWSVGTGSEKLFF. CDR3 nucleotides: TGTGCCTGGAGTGTAGGGACAGGGAGCGAAAAACTGTTTTTT. The V call is TRBV30, the J call TRBJ1-4; 9 nucleotides line up with TRBD1. With V trimmed by 0 bases and J by 8 bases, 4 bases remained unmatched. Germline CDR1 and CDR2: GTSNPN and SVGIG (reference sequence). The CDR3 loop spans 14 amino acids.

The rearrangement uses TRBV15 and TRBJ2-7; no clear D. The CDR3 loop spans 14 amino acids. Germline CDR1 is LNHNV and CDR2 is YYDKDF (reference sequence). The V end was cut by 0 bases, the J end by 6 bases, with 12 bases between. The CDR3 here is CATSREGRIAEQYF. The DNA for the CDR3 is TGTGCCACCAGCAGAGAGGGTAGGATAGCCGAGCAGTACTTC.

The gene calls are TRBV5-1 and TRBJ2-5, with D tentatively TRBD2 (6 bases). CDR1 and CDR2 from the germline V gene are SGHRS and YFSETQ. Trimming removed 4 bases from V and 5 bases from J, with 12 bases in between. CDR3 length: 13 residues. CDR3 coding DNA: TGCGCCAGCAGCCTCGGGGGATGGGAGACCCAGTACTTC. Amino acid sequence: CASSLGGWETQYF. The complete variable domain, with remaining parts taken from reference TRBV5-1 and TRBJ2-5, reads KAGVTQTPRYLIKTRGQQVTLSCSPISGHRSVSWYQQTPGQGLQFLFEYFSETQRNKGNFPGRFSGRQFSNSRSEMNVSTLELGDSALYLCASSLGGWETQYFGPGTRLLVL.

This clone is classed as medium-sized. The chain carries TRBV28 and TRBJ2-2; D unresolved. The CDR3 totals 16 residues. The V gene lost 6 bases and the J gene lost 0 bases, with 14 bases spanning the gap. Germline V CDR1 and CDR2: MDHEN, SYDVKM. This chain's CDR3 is CASRIDGDTNTGELFF. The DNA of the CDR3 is TGTGCCAGCAGGATCGACGGTGACACGAACACCGGGGAGCTGTTTTTT.

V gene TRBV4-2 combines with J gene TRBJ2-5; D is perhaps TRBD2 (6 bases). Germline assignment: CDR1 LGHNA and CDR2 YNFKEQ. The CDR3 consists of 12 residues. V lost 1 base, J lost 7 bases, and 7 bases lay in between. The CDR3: CASSQAEGTQYF. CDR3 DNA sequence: TGTGCCAGCAGCCAAGCGGAGGGGACCCAGTACTTC.

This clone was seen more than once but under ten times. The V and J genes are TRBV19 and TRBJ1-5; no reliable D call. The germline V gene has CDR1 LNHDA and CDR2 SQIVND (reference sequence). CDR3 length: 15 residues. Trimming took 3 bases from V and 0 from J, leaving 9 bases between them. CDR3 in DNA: TGTGCCAGTAGTATTGGGGATAGTAGCAATCAGCCCCAGCATTTT. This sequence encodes CASSIGDSSNQPQHF.

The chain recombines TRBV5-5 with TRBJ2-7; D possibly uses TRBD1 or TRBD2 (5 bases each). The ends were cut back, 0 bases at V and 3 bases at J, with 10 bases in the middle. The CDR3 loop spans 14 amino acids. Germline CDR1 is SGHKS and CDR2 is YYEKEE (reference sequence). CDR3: CASSLGLGDYEQYF. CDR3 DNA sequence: TGTGCCAGCAGCTTGGGTTTGGGGGACTACGAGCAGTACTTC.

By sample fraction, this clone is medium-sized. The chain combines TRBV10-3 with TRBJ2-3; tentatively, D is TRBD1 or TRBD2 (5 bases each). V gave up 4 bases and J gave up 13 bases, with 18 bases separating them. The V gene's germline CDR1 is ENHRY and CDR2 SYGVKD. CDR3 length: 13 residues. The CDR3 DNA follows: TGTGCCATCAGTGTGGACACTAGATCTGTTGAGTATTTT. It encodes CAISVDTRSVEYF.

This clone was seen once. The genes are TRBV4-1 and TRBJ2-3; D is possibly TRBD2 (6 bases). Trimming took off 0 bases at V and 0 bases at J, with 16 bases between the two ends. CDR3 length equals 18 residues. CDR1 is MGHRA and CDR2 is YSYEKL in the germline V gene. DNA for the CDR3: TGCGCCAGCAGCCAAGAATTCCCTGGCGGGGCGAGCACAGATACGCAGTATTTT. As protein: CASSQEFPGGASTDTQYF.

For the CDR3, the DNA is TGTGCCAGCTCTGTTGCGGGAGTAACCTACGAGCAGTACTTC. Protein product: CASSVAGVTYEQYF. The rearrangement uses TRBV18 and TRBJ2-7, with 7 bases matching TRBD2. CDR1 and CDR2 from the germline V gene are KGHSH and LQKENI. V dropped 6 bases and J dropped 2; count of bases not matched to a gene: 7. CDR3 length: 14 residues.

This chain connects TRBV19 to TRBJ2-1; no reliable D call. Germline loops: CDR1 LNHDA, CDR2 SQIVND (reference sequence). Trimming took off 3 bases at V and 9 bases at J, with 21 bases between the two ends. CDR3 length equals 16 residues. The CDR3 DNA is TGTGCCAGTAGTATGTCGGAGTCAGTAGGCAGGCCTGAGCAGTTCTTC. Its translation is CASSMSESVGRPEQFF.

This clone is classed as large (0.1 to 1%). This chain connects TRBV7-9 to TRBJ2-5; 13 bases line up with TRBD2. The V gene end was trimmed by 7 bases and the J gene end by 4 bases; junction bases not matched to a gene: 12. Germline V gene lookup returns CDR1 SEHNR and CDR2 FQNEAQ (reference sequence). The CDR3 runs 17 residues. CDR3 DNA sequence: TGTGCCAGCACCCTGGGACTAGCGGGGAAGACAGGAGAGACCCAGTACTTC. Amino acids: CASTLGLAGKTGETQYF.

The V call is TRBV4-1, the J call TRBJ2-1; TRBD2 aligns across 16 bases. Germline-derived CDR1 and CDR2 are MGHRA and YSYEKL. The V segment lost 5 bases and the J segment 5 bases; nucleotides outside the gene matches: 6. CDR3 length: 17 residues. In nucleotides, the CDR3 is TGCGCCAGCAGCGGGGGACTAGCGGGAGGGCCGCACAATGAGCAGTTCTTC. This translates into CASSGGLAGGPHNEQFF.

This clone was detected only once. CDR3 sequence: CASSLEIDEQFF. Written as DNA, the CDR3 is TGCGCCAGCAGCTTGGAAATAGATGAGCAGTTCTTC. V and J are TRBV5-1 and TRBJ2-1; D gene uncertain. CDR1 is SGHRS and CDR2 is YFSETQ in the germline V gene. Trimming cost V 0 bases and J 8 bases, with 6 bases left between them. The CDR3 is made up of 12 amino acids.

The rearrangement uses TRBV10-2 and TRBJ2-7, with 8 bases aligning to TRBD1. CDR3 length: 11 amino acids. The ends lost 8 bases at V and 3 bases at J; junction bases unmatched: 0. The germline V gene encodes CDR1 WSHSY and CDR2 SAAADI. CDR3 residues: CASGQGYEQYF. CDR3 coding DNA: TGCGCCAGCGGACAGGGCTACGAGCAGTACTTC.

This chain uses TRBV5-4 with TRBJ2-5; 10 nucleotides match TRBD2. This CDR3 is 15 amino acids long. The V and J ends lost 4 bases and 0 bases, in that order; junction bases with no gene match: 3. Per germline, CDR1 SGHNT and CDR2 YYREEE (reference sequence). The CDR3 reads CASSPGLADQETQYF. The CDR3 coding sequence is TGTGCCAGCAGCCCAGGACTAGCGGACCAAGAGACCCAGTACTTC.

DNA for the CDR3: TGTGCCAGCAGCAAACCCGGGACAGGGAAGACTGAAGCTTTCTTT. Its protein is CASSKPGTGKTEAFF. The V gene is TRBV5-6, the J gene TRBJ1-1, with 9 positions matching TRBD1. The V gene end was trimmed by 4 bases and the J gene end by 5 bases; junction bases not matched to a gene: 9. CDR1 is SGHDT, CDR2 YYEEEE, per germline. CDR3 size: 15 residues. The full variable domain, its missing parts supplied by reference TRBV5-6 and TRBJ1-1, is DAGVTQSPTHLIKTRGQQVTLRCSPKSGHDTVSWYQQALGQGPQFIFQYYEEEERQRGNFPDRFSGHQFPNYSSELNVNALLLGDSALYLCASSKPGTGKTEAFFGQGTRLTVV.

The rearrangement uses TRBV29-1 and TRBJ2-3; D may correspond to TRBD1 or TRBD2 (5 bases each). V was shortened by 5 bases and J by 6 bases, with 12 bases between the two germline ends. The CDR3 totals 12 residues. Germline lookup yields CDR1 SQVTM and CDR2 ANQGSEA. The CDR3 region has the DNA TGCAGCGTTCGACCCCGGGACGATACGCAGTATTTT. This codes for CSVRPRDDTQYF.

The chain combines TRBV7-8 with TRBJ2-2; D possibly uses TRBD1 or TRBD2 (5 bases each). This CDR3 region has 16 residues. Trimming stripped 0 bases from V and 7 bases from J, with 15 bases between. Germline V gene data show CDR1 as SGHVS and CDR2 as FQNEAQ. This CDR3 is CASSLAGTLVNGELFF. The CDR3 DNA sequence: TGTGCCAGCAGCTTAGCAGGGACCCTAGTGAACGGGGAGCTGTTTTTT.

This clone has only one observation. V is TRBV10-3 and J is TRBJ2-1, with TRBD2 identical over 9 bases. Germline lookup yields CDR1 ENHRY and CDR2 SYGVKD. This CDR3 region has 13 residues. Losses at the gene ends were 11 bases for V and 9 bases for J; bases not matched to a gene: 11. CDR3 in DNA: TGTGCCGCAACACCGGGACTAGCTGTTGAGCAGTTCTTC. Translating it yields CAATPGLAVEQFF.

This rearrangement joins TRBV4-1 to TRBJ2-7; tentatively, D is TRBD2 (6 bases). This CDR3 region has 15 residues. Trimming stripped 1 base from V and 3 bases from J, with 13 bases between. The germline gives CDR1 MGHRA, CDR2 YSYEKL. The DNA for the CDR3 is TGCGCCAGCAGCCAAGGTGGACTAACCGGCTACGAGCAGTACTTC. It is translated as CASSQGGLTGYEQYF.